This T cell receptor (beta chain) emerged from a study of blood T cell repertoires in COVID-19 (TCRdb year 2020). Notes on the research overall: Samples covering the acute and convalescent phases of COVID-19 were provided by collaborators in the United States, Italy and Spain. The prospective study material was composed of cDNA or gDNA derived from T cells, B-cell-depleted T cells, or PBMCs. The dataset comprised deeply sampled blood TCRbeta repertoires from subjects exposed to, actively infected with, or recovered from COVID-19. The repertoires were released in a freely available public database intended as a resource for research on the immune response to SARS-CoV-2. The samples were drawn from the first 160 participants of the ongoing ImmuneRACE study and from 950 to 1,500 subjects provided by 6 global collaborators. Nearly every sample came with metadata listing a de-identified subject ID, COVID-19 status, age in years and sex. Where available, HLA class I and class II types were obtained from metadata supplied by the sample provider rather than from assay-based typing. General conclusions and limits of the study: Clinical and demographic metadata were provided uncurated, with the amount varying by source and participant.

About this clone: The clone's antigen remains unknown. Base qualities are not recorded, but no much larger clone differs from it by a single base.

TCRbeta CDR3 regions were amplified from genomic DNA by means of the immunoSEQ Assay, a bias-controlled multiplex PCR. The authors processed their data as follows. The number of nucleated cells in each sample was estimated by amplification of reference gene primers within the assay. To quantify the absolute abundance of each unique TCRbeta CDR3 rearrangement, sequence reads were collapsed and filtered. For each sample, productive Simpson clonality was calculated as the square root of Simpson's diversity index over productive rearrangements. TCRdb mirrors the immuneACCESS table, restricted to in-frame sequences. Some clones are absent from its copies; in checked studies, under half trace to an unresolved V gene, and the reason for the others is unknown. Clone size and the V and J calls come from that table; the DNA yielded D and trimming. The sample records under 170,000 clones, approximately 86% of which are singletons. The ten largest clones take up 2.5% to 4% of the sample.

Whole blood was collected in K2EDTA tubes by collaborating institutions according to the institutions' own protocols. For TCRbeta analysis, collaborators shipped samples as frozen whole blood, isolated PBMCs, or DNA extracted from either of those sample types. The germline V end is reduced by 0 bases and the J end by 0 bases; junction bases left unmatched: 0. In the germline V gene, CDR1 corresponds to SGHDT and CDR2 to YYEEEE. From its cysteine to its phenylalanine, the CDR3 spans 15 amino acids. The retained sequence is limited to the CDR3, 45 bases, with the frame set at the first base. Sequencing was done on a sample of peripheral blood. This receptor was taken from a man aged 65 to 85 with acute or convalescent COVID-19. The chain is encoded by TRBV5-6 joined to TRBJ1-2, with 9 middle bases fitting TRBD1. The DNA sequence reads TGTGCCAGCAGCTTGGGACAGGGGGCTAACTATGGCTACACCTTC. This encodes CASSLGQGANYGYTF.